A selection of T cell receptor beta chains follows, all from one sample in a study of shared clonotypes between healthy human individuals. Produced via immunoSEQ multiplex PCR; TCRdb's table is partial and in-frame only. This sample carries approximately 1,500,000 clones, approximately 98% of them seen once, and the ten largest clones take roughly 0.4%. Sequencing was done on a sample of naive CD4+ T cells sorted from blood. These TCRs come from a man younger than 45 in good health. Each CDR3 is given with its conserved first and last residue.

>TRBJ2-2|TRBV28
CASSSTGVTGELFF
>TRBJ1-1|TRBV28
CASTLQGSSGVNTEAFF
>TRBJ1-1|TRBV7-2
CASTVGGAAEAFF
>TRBJ1-1|TRBV7-2
CASSLTGASTEAFF
>TRBJ2-1|TRBV29-1
CSVGGSGRRDEQFF
>TRBJ1-1|TRBV10-3
CAISESRSNTEAFF
>TRBJ1-2|TRBV18
CASSPLPGQETYGYTF
>TRBJ2-5|TRBV5-1
CASGGGLVEDQYF
>TRBJ2-1|TRBV10-2
CASSPFGSSYNEQFF
>TRBJ1-1|TRBV18
CASSPVGGQGFWVGNTEAFF
>TRBJ2-1|TRBV12-5
CASGLVDVWGSYNEQFF
>TRBJ2-5|TRBV28
CASSLFMNQETQYF
>TRBJ2-1|TRBV4-1
CASSQRGVGTTSYNEQFF